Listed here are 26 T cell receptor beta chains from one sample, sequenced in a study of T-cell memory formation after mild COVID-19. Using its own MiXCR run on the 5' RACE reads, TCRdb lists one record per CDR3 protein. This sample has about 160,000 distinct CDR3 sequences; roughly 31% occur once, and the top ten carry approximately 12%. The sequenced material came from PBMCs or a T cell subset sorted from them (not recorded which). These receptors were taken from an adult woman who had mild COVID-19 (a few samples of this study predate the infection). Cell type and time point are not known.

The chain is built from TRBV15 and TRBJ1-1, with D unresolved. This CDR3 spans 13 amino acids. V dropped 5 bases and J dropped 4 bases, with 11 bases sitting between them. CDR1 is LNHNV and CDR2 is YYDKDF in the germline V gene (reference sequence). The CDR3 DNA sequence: TGTGCCACCAGCGCCGGGATGGTCACTGAAGCTTTCTTT. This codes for CATSAGMVTEAFF.

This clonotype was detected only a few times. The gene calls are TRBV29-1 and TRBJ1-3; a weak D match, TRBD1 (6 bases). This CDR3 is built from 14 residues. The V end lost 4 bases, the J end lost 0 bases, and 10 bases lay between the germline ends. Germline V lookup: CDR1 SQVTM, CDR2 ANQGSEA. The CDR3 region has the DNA TGCAGCGTTGGCGACAGGACCTCTGGAAACACCATATATTTT. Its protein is CSVGDRTSGNTIYF.

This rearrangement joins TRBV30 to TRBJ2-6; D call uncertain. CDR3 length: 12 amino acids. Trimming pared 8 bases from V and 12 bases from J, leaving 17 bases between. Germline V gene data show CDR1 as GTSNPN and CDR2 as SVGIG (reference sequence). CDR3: CAIYTSRRVLTF. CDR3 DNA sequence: TGTGCCATATATACCTCTCGTCGCGTCCTGACTTTC.

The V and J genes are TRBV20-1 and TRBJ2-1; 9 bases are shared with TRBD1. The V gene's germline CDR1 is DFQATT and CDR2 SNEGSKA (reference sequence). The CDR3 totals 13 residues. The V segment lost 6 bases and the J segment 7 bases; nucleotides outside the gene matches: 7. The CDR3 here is CSAPGQGGNEQFF. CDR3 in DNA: TGCAGTGCCCCGGGACAGGGCGGAAATGAGCAGTTCTTC.

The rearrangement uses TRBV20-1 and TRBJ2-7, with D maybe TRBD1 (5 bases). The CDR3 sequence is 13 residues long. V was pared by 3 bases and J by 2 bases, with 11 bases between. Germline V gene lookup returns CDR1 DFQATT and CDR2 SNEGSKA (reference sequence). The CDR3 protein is CSARRTSAYEQYF. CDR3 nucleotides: TGCAGTGCTAGGCGGACATCTGCCTACGAGCAGTACTTC.

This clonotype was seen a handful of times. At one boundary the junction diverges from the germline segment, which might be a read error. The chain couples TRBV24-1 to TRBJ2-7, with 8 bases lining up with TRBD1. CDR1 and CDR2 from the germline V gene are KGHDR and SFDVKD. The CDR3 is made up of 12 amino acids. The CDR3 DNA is TGTGCCCCCAGGGGGCAATGGAACGAGCAGTACTTC. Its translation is CAPRGQWNEQYF.

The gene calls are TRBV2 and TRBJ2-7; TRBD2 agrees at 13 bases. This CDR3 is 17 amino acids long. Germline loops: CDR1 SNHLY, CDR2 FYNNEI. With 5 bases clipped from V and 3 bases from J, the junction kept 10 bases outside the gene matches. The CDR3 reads CASSPRLAGGRGYEQYF. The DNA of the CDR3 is TGTGCCAGCAGTCCCCGACTAGCGGGAGGCCGGGGCTACGAGCAGTACTTC.

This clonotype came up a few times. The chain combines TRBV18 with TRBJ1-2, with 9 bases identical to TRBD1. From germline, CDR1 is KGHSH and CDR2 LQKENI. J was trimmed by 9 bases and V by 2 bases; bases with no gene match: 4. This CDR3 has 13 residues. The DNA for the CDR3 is TGTGCCAGCTCACCAGGAGGGACAGGGAGCTACACCTTC. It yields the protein CASSPGGTGSYTF.

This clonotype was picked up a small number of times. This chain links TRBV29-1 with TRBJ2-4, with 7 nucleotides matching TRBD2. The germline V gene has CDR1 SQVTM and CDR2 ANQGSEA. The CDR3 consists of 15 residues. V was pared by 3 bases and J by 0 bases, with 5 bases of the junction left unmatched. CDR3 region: CSVDESGKAKNIQYF. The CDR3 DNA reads TGCAGCGTTGACGAGAGCGGGAAAGCCAAAAACATTCAGTACTTC. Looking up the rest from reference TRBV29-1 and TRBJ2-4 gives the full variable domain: SAVISQKPSRDICQRGTSLTIQCQVDSQVTMMFWYRQQPGQSLTLIATANQGSEATYESGFVIDKFPISRPNLTFSTLTVSNMSPEDSSIYLCSVDESGKAKNIQYFGAGTRLSVL.

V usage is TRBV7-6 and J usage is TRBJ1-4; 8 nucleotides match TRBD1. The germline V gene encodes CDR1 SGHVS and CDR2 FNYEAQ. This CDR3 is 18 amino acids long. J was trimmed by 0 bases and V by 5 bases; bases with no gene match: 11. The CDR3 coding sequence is TGTGCCAGCAGCCCTAGGACAGGGTGGGCAACAACTAATGAAAAACTGTTTTTT. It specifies CASSPRTGWATTNEKLFF.

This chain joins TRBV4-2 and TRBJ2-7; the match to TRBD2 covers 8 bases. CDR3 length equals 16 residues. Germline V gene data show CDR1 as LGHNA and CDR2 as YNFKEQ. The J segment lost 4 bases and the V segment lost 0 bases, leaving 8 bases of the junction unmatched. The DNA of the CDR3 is TGTGCCAGCAGCCAAGATATTTGGACTAGCAGGTACGAGCAGTACTTC. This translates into CASSQDIWTSRYEQYF.

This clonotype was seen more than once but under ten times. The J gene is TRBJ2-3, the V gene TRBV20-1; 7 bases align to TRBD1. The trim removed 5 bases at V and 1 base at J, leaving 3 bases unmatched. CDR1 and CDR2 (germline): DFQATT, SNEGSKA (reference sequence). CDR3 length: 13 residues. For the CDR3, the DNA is TGCAGTGCTTTTGACAGGGGCACAGATACGCAGTATTTT. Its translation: CSAFDRGTDTQYF.

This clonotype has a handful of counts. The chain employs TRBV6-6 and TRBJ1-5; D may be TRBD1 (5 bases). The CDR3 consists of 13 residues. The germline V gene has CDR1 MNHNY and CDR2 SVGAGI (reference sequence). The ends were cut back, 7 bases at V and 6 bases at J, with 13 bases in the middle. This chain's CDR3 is CASNGAHSQPQHF. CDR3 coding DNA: TGTGCCAGCAACGGGGCGCACAGTCAGCCCCAGCATTTT.

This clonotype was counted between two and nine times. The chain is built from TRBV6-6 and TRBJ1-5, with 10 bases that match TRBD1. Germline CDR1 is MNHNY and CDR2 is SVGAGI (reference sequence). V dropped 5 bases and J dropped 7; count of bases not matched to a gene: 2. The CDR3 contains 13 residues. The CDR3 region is CASSPTGGQPQHF. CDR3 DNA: TGTGCCAGCAGTCCGACAGGGGGCCAGCCCCAGCATTTT.

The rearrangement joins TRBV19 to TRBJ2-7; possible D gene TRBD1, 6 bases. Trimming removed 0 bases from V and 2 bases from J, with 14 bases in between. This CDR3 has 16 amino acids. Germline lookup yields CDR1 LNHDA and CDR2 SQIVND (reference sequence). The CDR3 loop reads CASSIDEDSRTYEQYF. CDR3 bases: TGTGCCAGTAGTATAGATGAGGACAGCCGCACCTACGAGCAGTACTTC.

DNA for the CDR3: TGCGCCAGCAGCCCAGGCTCGCCATTCAACAGGGACTATGGCTACACCTTC. It codes for CASSPGSPFNRDYGYTF. V is TRBV4-1 and J is TRBJ1-2; D is possibly TRBD1 (6 bases). The germline V and J ends were trimmed by 4 bases and 3 bases, with 21 bases remaining between them. The CDR3 contains 17 residues. Looked up from germline, CDR1 is MGHRA and CDR2 is YSYEKL.

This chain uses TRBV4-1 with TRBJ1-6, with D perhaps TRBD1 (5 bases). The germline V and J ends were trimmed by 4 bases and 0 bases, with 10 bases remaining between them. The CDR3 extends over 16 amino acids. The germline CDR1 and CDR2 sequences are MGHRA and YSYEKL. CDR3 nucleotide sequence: TGCGCCAGCAGCCTCTCGACAGCCTCCTATAATTCACCCCTCCACTTT. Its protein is CASSLSTASYNSPLHF.

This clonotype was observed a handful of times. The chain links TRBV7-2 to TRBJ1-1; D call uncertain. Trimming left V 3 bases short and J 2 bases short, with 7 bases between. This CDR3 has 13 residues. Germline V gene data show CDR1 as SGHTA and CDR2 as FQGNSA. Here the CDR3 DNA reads TGTGCCAGCAGCTTTATCGACAACACTGAAGCTTTCTTT. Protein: CASSFIDNTEAFF.

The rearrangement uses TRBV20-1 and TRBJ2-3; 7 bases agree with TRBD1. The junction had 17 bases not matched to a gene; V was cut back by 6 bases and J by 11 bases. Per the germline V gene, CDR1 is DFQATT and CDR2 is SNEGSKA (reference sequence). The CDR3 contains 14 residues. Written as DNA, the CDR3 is TGCAGTGCAGACCTGACAGGGACACAGATAGGGCAGTATTTT. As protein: CSADLTGTQIGQYF.

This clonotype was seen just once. The CDR3 DNA follows: TGTGCCAGCACCCTACCGGGACAGGAGCGTGGCTACACCTTC. It translates to CASTLPGQERGYTF. The rearrangement joins TRBV6-1 to TRBJ1-2; 8 positions agree with TRBD1. J lost 7 bases, V lost 7 bases, and 11 bases had no gene match. Germline V gives CDR1 MNHNS, CDR2 SASEGT. CDR3 length equals 14 residues.

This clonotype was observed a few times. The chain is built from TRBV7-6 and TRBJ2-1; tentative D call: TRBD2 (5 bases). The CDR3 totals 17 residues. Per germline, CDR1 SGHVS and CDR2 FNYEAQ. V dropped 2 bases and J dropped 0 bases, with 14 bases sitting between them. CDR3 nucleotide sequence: TGTGCCAGCAGCTTAACGGGATCGCGTAGCTCCTACAATGAGCAGTTCTTC. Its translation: CASSLTGSRSSYNEQFF.

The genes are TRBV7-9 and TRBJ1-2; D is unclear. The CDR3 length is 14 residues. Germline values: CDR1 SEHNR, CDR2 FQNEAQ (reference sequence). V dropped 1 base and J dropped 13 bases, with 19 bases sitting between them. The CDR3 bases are TGTGCCAGCAGCTTAGGCCTTGGGCTGACATGGAGCACCTTC. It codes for CASSLGLGLTWSTF.

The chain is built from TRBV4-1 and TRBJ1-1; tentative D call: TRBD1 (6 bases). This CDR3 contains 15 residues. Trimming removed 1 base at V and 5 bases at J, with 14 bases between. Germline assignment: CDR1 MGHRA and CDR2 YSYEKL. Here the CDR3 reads CASSQARGPLTEAFF. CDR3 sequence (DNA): TGCGCCAGCAGCCAAGCCAGGGGACCTTTGACTGAAGCTTTCTTT.

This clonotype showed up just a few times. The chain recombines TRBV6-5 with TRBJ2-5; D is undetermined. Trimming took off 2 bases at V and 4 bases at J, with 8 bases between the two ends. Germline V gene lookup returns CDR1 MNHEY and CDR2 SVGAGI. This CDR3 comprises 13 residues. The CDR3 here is CASSYRIGETQYF. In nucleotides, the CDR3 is TGTGCCAGCAGTTACCGGATCGGAGAGACCCAGTACTTC.

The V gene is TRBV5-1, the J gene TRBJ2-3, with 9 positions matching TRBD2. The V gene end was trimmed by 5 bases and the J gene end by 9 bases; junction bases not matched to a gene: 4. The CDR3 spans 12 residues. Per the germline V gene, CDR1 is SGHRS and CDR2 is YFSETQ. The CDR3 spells CASSYSGGTQYF. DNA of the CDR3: TGCGCCAGCAGTTATAGCGGGGGCACGCAGTATTTT.

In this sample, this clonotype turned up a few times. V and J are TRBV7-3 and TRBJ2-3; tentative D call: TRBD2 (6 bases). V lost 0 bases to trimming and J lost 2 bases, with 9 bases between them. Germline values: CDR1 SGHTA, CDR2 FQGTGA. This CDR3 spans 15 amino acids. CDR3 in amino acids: CASSLTGGYTDTQYF. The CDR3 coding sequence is TGTGCCAGCAGCTTAACGGGGGGATACACAGATACGCAGTATTTT.